These T cell receptor beta chains were read from a single sample in a study of OX40 agonist ivuxolimab in advanced cancers. Produced via immunoSEQ multiplex PCR; TCRdb's table is partial and in-frame only. This table holds 70,000 to 95,000 clones, 84% found once. The material sequenced was CD4+ or CD8+ T cells sorted from blood, taken in a trial of the OX40 agonist ivuxolimab. These receptors were collected from an adult with an advanced solid tumor such as melanoma, head and neck, liver or kidney cancer. Each CDR3 is given with its conserved first and last residue. D genes are given only for firm matches. Clone size is stated in some rows and not others, as once, few, many or a class when expanded.

v_call	j_call	clone_size	d_call	cdr3_aa	cdr3_nt
TRBV10-3	TRBJ1-4	.	.	CAISESTGSGEKLFF	TGTGCCATCAGTGAGTCGACCGGAAGTGGCGAAAAACTGTTTTTT
TRBV28	TRBJ1-5	.	.	CASIHSSPNQPQHF	TGTGCCAGCATCCACAGTTCTCCTAATCAGCCCCAGCATTTT
TRBV2	TRBJ2-6	.	.	CASKGPSGANVLTF	TGTGCCAGCAAGGGCCCCTCTGGGGCCAACGTCCTGACTTTC
TRBV16	TRBJ1-1	.	.	CASSQLRQEAEAFF	TGTGCCAGCAGCCAATTGAGACAGGAAGCTGAAGCTTTCTTT
TRBV27	TRBJ2-7	.	.	CASTADSQRAYEQYF	TGTGCCAGCACGGCGGACAGCCAAAGGGCCTACGAGCAGTACTTC
TRBV4-1	TRBJ2-1	.	.	CASSQRPVQGTNEQFF	TGCGCCAGCAGCCAACGTCCCGTACAGGGTACCAATGAGCAGTTCTTC
TRBV10-3	TRBJ1-2	.	.	CASSLTGNYGYTF	TGTGCCAGCAGTCTGACAGGAAACTATGGCTACACCTTC
TRBV28	TRBJ1-1	once	.	CASSRYRTGNTEAFF	TGTGCCAGCAGCCGATATAGGACTGGGAACACTGAAGCTTTCTTT
TRBV5-1	TRBJ2-1	.	.	CASSQDIPYNEQFF	TGCGCCAGCAGCCAGGACATCCCCTACAATGAGCAGTTCTTC
TRBV6-1	TRBJ1-2	.	.	CASSSGYGYTF	TGTGCCAGCAGTTCAGGGTATGGCTACACCTTC
TRBV28	TRBJ1-5	.	.	CASTPWDGYSNQPQHF	TGTGCCAGCACCCCCTGGGACGGCTATAGCAATCAGCCCCAGCATTTT
TRBV4-2	TRBJ2-4	.	.	CASSQNIAKNIQYF	TGTGCCAGCAGCCAAAACATTGCCAAAAACATTCAGTACTTC
TRBV7-2	TRBJ2-5	.	TRBD2	CASSLAFAGGNQETQYF	TGTGCCAGCAGCTTAGCCTTCGCGGGGGGGAACCAAGAGACCCAGTACTTC